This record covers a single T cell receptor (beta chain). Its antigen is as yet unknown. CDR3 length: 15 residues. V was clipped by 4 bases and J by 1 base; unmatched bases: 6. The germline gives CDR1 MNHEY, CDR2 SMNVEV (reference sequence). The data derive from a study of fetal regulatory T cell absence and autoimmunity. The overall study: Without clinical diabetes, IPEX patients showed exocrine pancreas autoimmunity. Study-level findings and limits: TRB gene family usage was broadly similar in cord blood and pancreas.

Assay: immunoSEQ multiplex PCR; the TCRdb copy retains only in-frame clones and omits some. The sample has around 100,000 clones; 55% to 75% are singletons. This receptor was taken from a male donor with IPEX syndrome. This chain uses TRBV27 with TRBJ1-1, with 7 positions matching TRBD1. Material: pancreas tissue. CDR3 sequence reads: CASSSPGQQNTEAFF. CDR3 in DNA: TGTGCCAGCAGTTCACCGGGACAGCAGAACACTGAAGCTTTCTTT.